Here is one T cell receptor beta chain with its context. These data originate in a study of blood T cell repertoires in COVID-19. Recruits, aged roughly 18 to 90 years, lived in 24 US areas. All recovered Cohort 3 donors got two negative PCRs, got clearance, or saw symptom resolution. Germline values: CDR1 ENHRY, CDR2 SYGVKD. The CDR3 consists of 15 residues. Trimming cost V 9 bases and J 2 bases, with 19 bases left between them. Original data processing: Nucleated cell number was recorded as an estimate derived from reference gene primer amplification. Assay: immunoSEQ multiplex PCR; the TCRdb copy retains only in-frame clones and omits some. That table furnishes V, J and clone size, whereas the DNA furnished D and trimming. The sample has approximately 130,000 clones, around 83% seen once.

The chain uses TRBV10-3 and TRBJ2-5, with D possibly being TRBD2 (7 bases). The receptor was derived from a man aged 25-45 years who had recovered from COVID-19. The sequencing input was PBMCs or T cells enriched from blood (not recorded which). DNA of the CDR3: TGTGCCATTAACAGGGAGGGCACTGGGCAAGAGACCCAGTACTTC. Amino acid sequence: CAINREGTGQETQYF.